One and the same sample provided the 12 T cell receptor beta chains below, sequenced in a study of shared clonotypes between healthy human individuals. Sequencing used immunoSEQ multiplex PCR; TCRdb keeps in-frame clones, though not all of them. The top ten hold more than 0.1% of the sample, which has 2 million to 2.5 million clones, almost 96% seen once. The source material was naive CD4+ T cells sorted from blood. Subset here: CD45RA+ positively selected. The source is a young man in good health.

CDR3: CASKDPAGGAVELFF. The CDR3 coding sequence is TGTGCCAGCAAGGATCCTGCAGGAGGGGCAGTCGAGCTGTTTTTT. The chain combines TRBV6-6 with TRBJ2-2; maybe TRBD2 (6 bases). CDR3 length: 15 residues. The germline V gene has CDR1 MNHNY and CDR2 SVGAGI (reference sequence). Trimming pared 7 bases from V and 11 bases from J, leaving 23 bases between.

In nucleotides, the CDR3 is TGTGCCAGCAGCTGGCAGACTAGCGGGAGAGCAAATGAGCAGTTCTTC. This gives the protein CASSWQTSGRANEQFF. The chain has TRBV7-9 and TRBJ2-1, with 12 bases identical to TRBD2. Germline-derived CDR1 and CDR2 are SEHNR and FQNEAQ (reference sequence). V shed 4 bases and J 7 bases; nucleotides not matched to a gene: 8. The CDR3 has 16 amino acids.

This chain joins TRBV30 and TRBJ2-2; D unclear. V lost 0 bases to trimming and J lost 7 bases, with 6 bases between them. The CDR3 sequence is 12 residues long. Germline assignment: CDR1 GTSNPN and CDR2 SVGIG (reference sequence). The CDR3 sequence: CAWSVRVGELFF. CDR3 DNA: TGTGCCTGGAGTGTAAGGGTCGGGGAGCTGTTTTTT.

This chain joins TRBV6-6 and TRBJ1-6; D ambiguous. The germline V and J ends were trimmed by 7 bases and 9 bases, with 22 bases remaining between them. This CDR3 has 16 amino acids. Germline V gene data show CDR1 as MNHNY and CDR2 as SVGAGI (reference sequence). Here the CDR3 reads CASTHPAPRKSSPLHF. The CDR3 nucleotides are TGTGCCAGCACCCACCCCGCCCCCCGGAAGAGTTCACCCCTCCACTTT.

The genes are TRBV19 and TRBJ2-7; 9 nucleotides agree with TRBD2. Germline V gene data show CDR1 as LNHDA and CDR2 as SQIVND (reference sequence). The CDR3 sequence is 14 residues long. The V and J ends lost 9 bases and 0 bases, in that order; junction bases with no gene match: 6. CDR3 residues: CASDPSGVSYEQYF. DNA for the CDR3: TGTGCCAGCGACCCTAGCGGGGTCTCCTACGAGCAGTACTTC.

The V and J genes are TRBV20-1 and TRBJ1-4; D possibly corresponds to TRBD1 (5 bases). The CDR3 loop spans 11 amino acids. Germline V gene sequence: CDR1 DFQATT, CDR2 SNEGSKA (reference sequence). V lost 6 bases and J lost 17, with 19 bases in between. CDR3: CSASPGTLPFF. The CDR3, as DNA: TGCAGTGCCAGCCCCGGGACCCTACCATTTTTT.

The chain couples TRBV4-1 to TRBJ1-4, with D possibly matching TRBD1 (6 bases). CDR1 and CDR2 from the germline V gene are MGHRA and YSYEKL. The V end was cut by 4 bases, the J end by 0 bases, with 12 bases between. This CDR3 contains 16 residues. CDR3 region: CASSLRGPTTNEKLFF. In nucleotides, the CDR3 is TGCGCCAGCAGCCTCCGGGGGCCGACAACTAATGAAAAACTGTTTTTT.

The gene calls are TRBV12-5 and TRBJ2-7, with D maybe TRBD2 (6 bases). CDR3 length equals 15 residues. V lost 6 bases and J lost 7, with 22 bases in between. CDR1 and CDR2 (germline): LGHNT, FRNRAP. CDR3 nucleotides: TGTGCTAGTGGGAATGGGGCCCTAGCGTCTAATGAGCAGTACTTC. Protein product: CASGNGALASNEQYF.

V gene TRBV11-2 combines with J gene TRBJ2-7; 7 bases are a match to TRBD2. The CDR3 sequence is 15 residues long. V was clipped by 2 bases and J by 2 bases; unmatched bases: 6. In germline, CDR1 is SGHAT, CDR2 FQNNGV. CDR3 sequence: CASSLPSGYTYEQYF. The CDR3 coding sequence is TGTGCCAGCAGCTTACCTAGCGGTTATACCTACGAGCAGTACTTC.

V and J are TRBV4-3 and TRBJ2-1; D ambiguous. This CDR3 contains 14 residues. Germline CDR1 and CDR2: LGHNA and YSLEER. The ends were cut back, 0 bases at V and 6 bases at J, with 9 bases in the middle. Here the CDR3 DNA reads TGCGCCAGCAGCCAAGAAGGGCCGGGCAATGAGCAGTTCTTC. Its translation is CASSQEGPGNEQFF.

The J gene is TRBJ2-7, the V gene TRBV6-5, with 8 nucleotides matching TRBD2. The CDR3 spans 16 residues. CDR1 MNHEY and CDR2 SVGAGI come from the germline V gene. V dropped 4 bases and J dropped 2; count of bases not matched to a gene: 10. CDR3: CASSSGPAGGTYEQYF. CDR3 coding DNA: TGTGCCAGCAGTTCCGGCCCGGCGGGAGGCACCTACGAGCAGTACTTC.

The gene calls are TRBV7-6 and TRBJ2-1; D possibly corresponds to TRBD1 (6 bases). The CDR3 runs 16 residues. Per the germline V gene, CDR1 is SGHVS and CDR2 is FNYEAQ. V lost 3 bases and J lost 0, with 12 bases in between. The CDR3 DNA reads TGTGCCAGCAGCTTCGCCGAGGACAGCTCCTACAATGAGCAGTTCTTC. Its translation is CASSFAEDSSYNEQFF.